The 17 T cell receptor beta chains in this list originate from one sample, sequenced in a study of shared clonotypes between healthy human individuals. CD8 cells classed as naive were CD45RO-negative and positively selected for CCR7, excluding terminally differentiated effector memory CD45RA+ cells. Profiled with immunoSEQ multiplex PCR; TCRdb holds only in-frame clones, not every one. This sample has approximately 740,000 clones; 92% occur once, and the top ten carry around 24%. Sequencing was done on a sample of naive CD8+ T cells sorted from blood. These receptor sequences come from a man aged 25-45 years in good health.

The chain has TRBV14 and TRBJ2-3; D gene unclear. V was clipped by 4 bases and J by 6 bases, with 11 bases between them. The germline CDR1 and CDR2 sequences are SGHDN and FVKESK. The CDR3 runs 13 residues. Here the CDR3 reads CASSPAAADTQYF. CDR3 nucleotides: TGTGCCAGCAGCCCCGCGGCGGCGGATACGCAGTATTTT.

V is TRBV6-5 and J is TRBJ2-5; 11 positions match TRBD2. The CDR3 totals 14 residues. Looked up from germline, CDR1 is MNHEY and CDR2 is SVGAGI. V gave up 4 bases and J gave up 5 bases; unmatched junction bases: 3. Here the CDR3 reads CASSLAGGPETQYF. In DNA, the CDR3 is TGTGCCAGCAGTTTAGCGGGAGGGCCCGAGACCCAGTACTTC.

V usage is TRBV28 and J usage is TRBJ2-7; D could derive from TRBD1 or TRBD2 (5 bases each). V shed 2 bases and J shed 6 bases, with 17 bases lying between them. The germline gives CDR1 MDHEN, CDR2 SYDVKM. This CDR3 spans 15 amino acids. CDR3 in amino acids: CASSLIRGGRAEQYF. The CDR3 DNA sequence: TGTGCCAGCAGTTTAATACGGGGTGGCAGGGCCGAGCAGTACTTC.

The rearrangement joins TRBV27 to TRBJ2-6; no firm D call. This CDR3 comprises 17 residues. Trimming removed 7 bases at V and 6 bases at J, with 22 bases between. Germline CDR1 is MNHEY and CDR2 is SMNVEV (reference sequence). Here the CDR3 DNA reads TGTGCCAGCACGAGTAGGATTTCCGGCCTTGAGGCCAACGTCCTGACTTTC. Translated: CASTSRISGLEANVLTF.

V usage is TRBV11-2 and J usage is TRBJ2-3; D perhaps matches TRBD2 (5 bases). Trimming shortened V by 3 bases and J by 2 bases, and 12 bases separated the two germline ends. The CDR3 contains 15 residues. CDR1 and CDR2 (germline): SGHAT, FQNNGV. The CDR3 loop is CASSFPDLYTDTQYF. In DNA form, the CDR3 reads TGTGCCAGCAGCTTCCCGGACTTATACACAGATACGCAGTATTTT.

This clone was seen a few times. An end of the junction does not agree with germline; a read error may underlie this. The chain combines TRBV2 with TRBJ1-4; D may be TRBD1 (5 bases). Germline V gene data show CDR1 as SNHLY and CDR2 as FYNNEI. There are 11 residues in the CDR3. CDR3 sequence: CASYAGFGTTF. In nucleotides, the CDR3 is TGTGCCAGCTACGCAGGGTTTGGGACGACTTTT.

CDR3 in amino acids: CASSLASGRTGELFF. The CDR3 nucleotides read TGTGCCAGCAGTTTGGCTAGCGGGAGGACCGGGGAGCTGTTTTTT. The chain uses TRBV27 and TRBJ2-2, with 11 bases that match TRBD2. J lost 5 bases, V lost 3 bases, and 2 bases had no gene match. Germline lookup yields CDR1 MNHEY and CDR2 SMNVEV (reference sequence). There are 15 residues in the CDR3.

The chain couples TRBV29-1 to TRBJ1-2; D is ambiguous. Germline lookup yields CDR1 SQVTM and CDR2 ANQGSEA. The V and J ends lost 6 bases and 3 bases respectively, with 14 bases between them. The CDR3 has 13 residues. CDR3 nucleotide sequence: TGCAGCGTGCGAATTGCAGTCGACTATGGCTACACCTTC. This sequence encodes CSVRIAVDYGYTF.

A note on this clone: A much larger clone is a single base away; this may be a read error. The identical CDR3 is also encoded by other nucleotide sequences in the sample. The rearrangement links TRBV25-1 to TRBJ2-7; the D is unclear. The CDR3 is made up of 11 amino acids. Germline V gene lookup returns CDR1 MGHDK and CDR2 SYGVNS. V was pared by 2 bases and J by 3 bases, with 2 bases between. The CDR3 DNA reads as TGTGCCAGCAGTGAAGGCTACGAGCAGTACTTC. It yields the protein CASSEGYEQYF.

The chain recombines TRBV19 with TRBJ2-1, with TRBD2 identical over 14 bases. The CDR3 contains 16 residues. The V segment lost 0 bases and the J segment 10 bases; nucleotides outside the gene matches: 5. CDR1 is LNHDA, CDR2 SQIVND, per germline (reference sequence). This CDR3 is CASSIEGLAGAQEQFF. The CDR3 nucleotides read TGTGCCAGTAGTATAGAGGGACTAGCGGGAGCGCAGGAGCAGTTCTTC.

In the case of this clone: Distinct nucleotide sequences in the sample also encode this CDR3. The J gene is TRBJ2-7, the V gene TRBV7-2, with D unclear. Germline values: CDR1 SGHTA, CDR2 FQGNSA. CDR3 length equals 13 residues. V lost 1 base to trimming and J lost 4 bases, with 8 bases between them. DNA of the CDR3: TGTGCCAGCAGCTTAGAGGCAGAATACGAGCAGTACTTC. Translating it yields CASSLEAEYEQYF.

The CDR3 DNA follows: TGCGCCAGCAGCTTGATAAGCGGGGGGAACACCGGGGAGCTGTTTTTT. This codes for CASSLISGGNTGELFF. V gene TRBV5-1 combines with J gene TRBJ2-2; 8 bases match TRBD2. The junction had 3 bases not matched to a gene; V was cut back by 1 base and J by 1 base. The CDR3 is 16 amino acids. The V gene's germline CDR1 is SGHRS and CDR2 YFSETQ.

The chain combines TRBV5-1 with TRBJ2-3; no clear D gene. The V end was cut by 3 bases, the J end by 2 bases, with 10 bases between. CDR3 length: 14 residues. Per germline, CDR1 SGHRS and CDR2 YFSETQ. The CDR3 DNA reads as TGCGCCAGCAGCTCCCGGAATCTCACAGATACGCAGTATTTT. Encoded protein: CASSSRNLTDTQYF.

The V call is TRBV28, the J call TRBJ1-4, with 8 bases fitting TRBD1. The germline V gene encodes CDR1 MDHEN and CDR2 SYDVKM. Trimming removed 2 bases from V and 6 bases from J; junction bases left unmatched: 8. The CDR3 runs to 16 residues. Here the CDR3 reads CASSLPWTGLHEKLFF. In DNA form, the CDR3 reads TGTGCCAGCAGTTTACCCTGGACAGGGTTGCATGAAAAACTGTTTTTT.

This clone showed up just once. The chain carries TRBV5-8 and TRBJ2-2; 11 bases align to TRBD1. Germline V CDR1 and CDR2: SGHTS, YDEGEE. V lost 5 bases to trimming and J lost 5 bases; unmatched junction nucleotides: 5. The CDR3 contains 15 residues. The chain's CDR3 is CASSYRDRGTGELFF. CDR3 nucleotide sequence: TGTGCCAGCAGTTACCGGGACAGGGGGACCGGGGAGCTGTTTTTT.

The chain is built from TRBV19 and TRBJ2-6, with no clear D. The CDR3 consists of 15 residues. Trimming took off 6 bases at V and 0 bases at J, with 9 bases between the two ends. Germline V gene data show CDR1 as LNHDA and CDR2 as SQIVND (reference sequence). Here the CDR3 DNA reads TGTGCCAGTAGCCCCCTCTTCTCTGGGGCCAACGTCCTGACTTTC. Amino acids: CASSPLFSGANVLTF.

V usage is TRBV5-1 and J usage is TRBJ2-1, with D tentatively TRBD2 (5 bases). The CDR3 has 12 residues. Trimming pared 3 bases from V and 10 bases from J, leaving 11 bases between. CDR1 and CDR2 from the germline V gene are SGHRS and YFSETQ. This chain's CDR3 is CASSSEALEQFF. CDR3 nucleotides: TGCGCCAGCAGCTCGGAGGCATTGGAGCAGTTCTTC.